The present entry profiles one TCR beta chain with its context. Its antigen is currently unknown. The sample belongs to a study of human T cells and chemical hapten exposure. About the research overall: The use of 2% DPC on about 2 cm by about 2 cm of upper inner arm skin constituted sensitization. Weekly diphenylcyclopropenone doses were given to patients' scalps across the approximately 26-week study.

TCRdb re-analysed the RACE reads in MiXCR, keeping a single row per CDR3 protein. The sample lists about 82,000 distinct CDR3 sequences, 10% to 15% occurring once. Time point defined: patch test 3, about 24 weeks after DPC sensitization. Treatment: therapeutic diphenylcyclopropenone sensitization with weekly scalp DPC. Someone pulled total RNA out of unfractionated whole blood. Points from the study as a whole: The formation of large CDR3 similarity clusters by expanded TCRs significantly exceeded that of controls.

V was cut by 2 bases and J by 2 bases, with 9 bases left in between. The CDR3 loop spans 14 amino acids. The germline V gene encodes CDR1 MNHEY and CDR2 SVGAGI. This receptor was taken from a woman aged 50 to 60 with alopecia areata. Some clones in this sample may be carry-over from other donors' samples. The input for sequencing was whole blood, taken in connection with sensitization to the hapten diphenylcyclopropenone (DPC). This chain links TRBV6-5 with TRBJ1-1; D call uncertain. The CDR3 DNA is TGTGCCAGCAGTTACACGACGGGTAACACTGAAGCTTTCTTT. Its translation: CASSYTTGNTEAFF.